This record looks at one TCR beta chain sequence and its context. No antigen is known for it. This sample is part of a study of blood T cells in healthy people across ages. Study information: Per two T cells, template switching captured roughly one barcoded beta molecule.

Per-sample PBMC isolation yielded at least 6.5 million cells. The study, taken as a whole, reports: When set beside aged donors, long-lived donors presented more naive CD4+ cells and higher diversity.

Sample-barcoded 5' priming and a J-beta primer mix drove a second PCR of roughly 6 to 12 cycles. A template-switch adaptor with 12 random nucleotides tagged each cDNA molecule. TCRdb re-analysed the 5' RACE reads in MiXCR, keeping a single row per CDR3 protein. The sample carries about 1.5 million distinct CDR3 sequences, under 55% recorded once. V dropped 3 bases and J dropped 0 bases, with 12 bases sitting between them. The CDR3 sequence is 16 residues long. Per germline, CDR1 DFQATT and CDR2 SNEGSKA (reference sequence). The sequencing input was blood. This rearrangement joins TRBV20-1 to TRBJ2-6; D is perhaps TRBD1 (6 bases). This TCR was sampled from a woman aged 18-30 years in good health. Here the CDR3 DNA reads TGCAGTGCTAGTCCTGGACAGTACTCTGGGGCCAACGTCCTGACTTTC. Amino acid sequence: CSASPGQYSGANVLTF.